A single sample gave rise to the 4 T cell receptor beta chains below, sequenced in a study of cytomegalovirus exposure and HLA in healthy donors. PCR employed 60 Vbeta and 13 Jbeta primers. The method was immunoSEQ multiplex PCR; TCRdb's version includes in-frame clones alone and lacks a portion of them. This table holds 150,000 to 200,000 clones, approximately 80% found once. Specimen: PBMCs. These receptors all stem from a female donor in good health and CMV-seronegative.

Comment on this clone: The sample contains more than one DNA sequence encoding this CDR3. In nucleotides, the CDR3 is TGCGCCAGCAGCTTGACAGTTAGCTCCTACAATGAGCAGTTCTTC. Amino acid sequence: CASSLTVSSYNEQFF. J is TRBJ2-1 and V is TRBV5-1; no definite D call. The CDR3 contains 15 residues. Germline V gene sequence: CDR1 SGHRS, CDR2 YFSETQ. V was pared by 1 base and J by 0 bases, with 8 bases between.

The CDR3 coding sequence is TGTGCCAGCAGCTCGACAGTTGACTACGAGCAGTACTTC. Translated: CASSSTVDYEQYF. V is TRBV7-9 and J is TRBJ2-7, with D possibly being TRBD1 (5 bases). V lost 4 bases, J lost 3 bases, and 10 bases lay in between. The length of the CDR3 is 13 residues. Per germline, CDR1 SEHNR and CDR2 FQNEAQ (reference sequence).

J is TRBJ2-1 and V is TRBV7-2; TRBD2 agrees at 7 bases. The CDR3 is 16 amino acids. V lost 6 bases, J lost 1 base, and 9 bases stayed unmatched. Germline-derived CDR1 and CDR2 are SGHTA and FQGNSA. CDR3 in amino acids: CASRSGGTTSYNEQFF. The CDR3 DNA reads TGTGCCAGCAGATCGGGAGGTACCACGTCCTACAATGAGCAGTTCTTC.

The chain couples TRBV5-6 to TRBJ2-3; D might be TRBD1 (5 bases). Germline CDR1 reads SGHDT; CDR2 reads YYEEEE. The CDR3 has 14 amino acids. V lost 0 bases and J 4 bases, leaving 9 bases between the germline ends. DNA for the CDR3: TGTGCCAGCAGCTTGGGAGACAGTTCAGATACGCAGTATTTT. It codes for CASSLGDSSDTQYF.